This T cell receptor (beta chain) was recovered during a study of T-cell memory formation after mild COVID-19. Study-wide background: Clustering of TCRs was largely donor specific.

With V trimmed by 5 bases and J by 3 bases, 1 base remained unmatched. The CDR3 extends over 13 amino acids. Each CDR3 protein gets one entry after TCRdb re-called the 5' RACE reads with MiXCR. The table lists approximately 410,000 distinct CDR3 sequences, more than 20% of them singletons. This clonotype was recorded many times. Sample: PBMCs or a T cell subset sorted from them (not recorded which). The genes are TRBV12-3 or TRBV12-4 and TRBJ1-2; 9 bases are shared with TRBD1. This clonotype originated in an adult woman who had mild COVID-19 (a few samples of this study predate the infection). Cell type and time point are not known. The CDR3 DNA sequence: TGTGCCAGCAGTAGGACAGGGGACTATGGCTACACCTTC. This codes for CASSRTGDYGYTF.